This T cell receptor beta chain was captured by sequencing in a study of control samples from healthy donors and cancer patients. The CDR3 runs to 18 residues. Per the germline V gene, CDR1 is SGHRS and CDR2 is YFSETQ. Trimming at V came to 4 bases and at J to 4 bases, leaving 14 bases not matched to a gene. Here immunoSEQ multiplex PCR was the method, and the copy in TCRdb shows in-frame clones only, minus some. The table shows 120,000 or so clones, with about 90% occurring only once. The sample consisted of blood. This rearrangement joins TRBV5-1 to TRBJ2-3; 11 nucleotides match TRBD2. The sequence came from a man between 18 and 29 years old in good health. The DNA of the CDR3 is TGCGCCAGCAGCCCCGTTACTATAGCGGGAGGGCCCGCAGATACGCAGTATTTT. Translating gives CASSPVTIAGGPADTQYF. The variable domain in full, completed from reference TRBV5-1 and TRBJ2-3, reads KAGVTQTPRYLIKTRGQQVTLSCSPISGHRSVSWYQQTPGQGLQFLFEYFSETQRNKGNFPGRFSGRQFSNSRSEMNVSTLELGDSALYLCASSPVTIAGGPADTQYFGPGTRLTVL.